This passage covers 23 T cell receptor beta chains from one sample sequenced in a study of shared clonotypes between healthy human individuals. TCRdb's table, derived via immunoSEQ multiplex PCR, lists solely in-frame clones and lacks some. Here the sample spans about 2.3 million clones, approximately 93% being singletons. The sequenced material came from naive CD4+ T cells from PBMCs. Subset indicated: CD45RA+ positively selected. The receptors stem from a man between 18 and 29 years old in good health. Some clones in this sample may be carry-over from other donors' samples.

This chain connects TRBV7-8 to TRBJ2-2; 9 positions agree with TRBD2. The CDR3 contains 16 residues. Germline CDR1 reads SGHVS; CDR2 reads FQNEAQ. V lost 5 bases to trimming and J lost 1 base; unmatched junction nucleotides: 5. The CDR3 protein is CASSQTSGENTGELFF. In DNA form, the CDR3 reads TGTGCCAGCAGCCAGACTAGCGGTGAGAACACCGGGGAGCTGTTTTTT.

The genes are TRBV19 and TRBJ1-2, with 7 bases identical to TRBD1. The V and J ends lost 5 bases and 2 bases, in that order; junction bases with no gene match: 8. Germline values: CDR1 LNHDA, CDR2 SQIVND (reference sequence). The CDR3 consists of 15 residues. The CDR3 sequence: CASSHTGDFNYGYTF. The CDR3 DNA is TGTGCCAGTAGTCATACAGGGGACTTCAACTATGGCTACACCTTC.

The chain carries TRBV6-5 and TRBJ2-7; a weak D match, TRBD1 (6 bases). The length of the CDR3 is 11 residues. In germline, CDR1 is MNHEY, CDR2 SVGAGI. The V end lost 8 bases, the J end lost 12 bases, and 17 bases lay between the germline ends. The CDR3 here is CASRGGSSAYF. DNA of the CDR3: TGTGCCAGCCGAGGGGGTTCTAGTGCGTACTTC.

The chain combines TRBV11-3 with TRBJ1-5, with a possible D match to TRBD1 (5 bases). Trimming removed 8 bases from V and 0 bases from J, with 11 bases in between. The CDR3 sequence is 14 residues long. In germline, CDR1 is SGHNT, CDR2 YENEEA. The CDR3 protein is CASGGDVSNQPQHF. The DNA for the CDR3 is TGTGCCAGCGGGGGGGATGTTAGCAATCAGCCCCAGCATTTT.

This chain connects TRBV27 to TRBJ1-6; no definite D call. The germline CDR1 and CDR2 sequences are MNHEY and SMNVEV (reference sequence). The CDR3 has 16 residues. V gave up 4 bases and J gave up 5 bases, with 15 bases separating them. The DNA of the CDR3 is TGTGCCAGCAGTTCCCGGAGATCTCTTGATAATTCACCCCTCCACTTT. It yields the protein CASSSRRSLDNSPLHF.

The rearrangement uses TRBV7-3 and TRBJ1-5, with a weak D call TRBD1 (6 bases). The ends were cut back, 5 bases at V and 5 bases at J, with 16 bases in the middle. Germline lookup yields CDR1 SGHTA and CDR2 FQGTGA. The CDR3 is 15 amino acids. This CDR3 reads CASSPAGGVDQPQHF. The CDR3 DNA reads TGTGCCAGCAGCCCGGCCGGGGGCGTCGATCAGCCCCAGCATTTT.

This chain links TRBV6-1 with TRBJ1-2, with D perhaps TRBD1 (5 bases). Per germline, CDR1 MNHNS and CDR2 SASEGT. The CDR3 consists of 13 residues. V lost 7 bases to trimming and J lost 2 bases, with 11 bases between them. The CDR3 bases are TGTGCCAGCACCGGGGCCCGAAACTATGGCTACACCTTC. Translating gives CASTGARNYGYTF.

The chain uses TRBV6-5 and TRBJ2-1, with D unclear. This CDR3 is 15 amino acids long. Trimming pared 5 bases from V and 0 bases from J, leaving 11 bases between. Looked up from germline, CDR1 is MNHEY and CDR2 is SVGAGI. CDR3 in DNA: TGTGCCAGCAGTCAAATACAAATCTCCTACAATGAGCAGTTCTTC. Translated, it gives CASSQIQISYNEQFF.

The V call is TRBV19, the J call TRBJ2-2; D gene uncertain. Germline V gives CDR1 LNHDA, CDR2 SQIVND (reference sequence). V dropped 3 bases and J dropped 1 base, with 9 bases sitting between them. The CDR3 covers 15 residues. The CDR3 DNA reads as TGTGCCAGTAGTATGGGCTGGGGGAACACCGGGGAGCTGTTTTTT. Its translation is CASSMGWGNTGELFF.

This clone was counted once. The chain links TRBV11-2 to TRBJ2-3; 10 nucleotides align to TRBD2. The V segment lost 5 bases and the J segment 8 bases; nucleotides outside the gene matches: 13. Germline loops: CDR1 SGHAT, CDR2 FQNNGV. The CDR3 loop spans 16 amino acids. The CDR3, as DNA: TGTGCCAGCAGCCTTGTTAGCGGGAGGTCTCTCCTTACGCAGTATTTT. This gives the protein CASSLVSGRSLLTQYF.

V usage is TRBV30 and J usage is TRBJ1-2; 7 bases align to TRBD1. The germline V gene has CDR1 GTSNPN and CDR2 SVGIG (reference sequence). This CDR3 spans 13 amino acids. V dropped 1 base and J dropped 4; count of bases not matched to a gene: 3. The CDR3 region is CAWSEGASYGYTF. CDR3 coding DNA: TGTGCCTGGAGTGAGGGGGCCAGCTATGGCTACACCTTC. Using reference TRBV30 and TRBJ1-2 for the parts outside the CDR3, the full variable domain is SQTIHQWPATLVQPVGSPLSLECTVEGTSNPNLYWYRQAAGRGLQLLFYSVGIGQISSEVPQNLSASRPQDRQFILSSKKLLLSDSGFYLCAWSEGASYGYTFGSGTRLTVV.

The rearrangement joins TRBV4-2 to TRBJ2-7, with a weak D call TRBD1 (7 bases). Germline CDR1 LGHNA, CDR2 YNFKEQ. CDR3 length: 15 amino acids. Trimming left V 1 base short and J 3 bases short, with 13 bases between. CDR3 in amino acids: CASSQGRDRIYEQYF. CDR3 bases: TGTGCCAGCAGCCAAGGGCGGGACAGAATCTACGAGCAGTACTTC.

The J gene is TRBJ2-2, the V gene TRBV7-9; D is undetermined. The CDR3 runs 12 residues. The V end lost 3 bases, the J end lost 4 bases, and 3 bases lay between the germline ends. Germline V gene sequence: CDR1 SEHNR, CDR2 FQNEAQ (reference sequence). The CDR3 region is CASSFLTGELFF. CDR3 DNA: TGTGCCAGCAGCTTCCTCACCGGGGAGCTGTTTTTT. Filled out from reference TRBV7-9 and TRBJ2-2, the complete variable domain reads DTGVSQNPRHKITKRGQNVTFRCDPISEHNRLYWYRQTLGQGPEFLTYFQNEAQLEKSRLLSDRFSAERPKGSFSTLEIQRTEQGDSAMYLCASSFLTGELFFGEGSRLTVL.

The chain has TRBV7-2 and TRBJ1-2; possible D gene TRBD1, 5 bases. The ends were cut back, 4 bases at V and 8 bases at J, with 20 bases in the middle. The germline V gene has CDR1 SGHTA and CDR2 FQGNSA. The CDR3 extends over 15 amino acids. Written as DNA, the CDR3 is TGTGCCAGCAGCTCCGGGGAGGGGTTGTTTTTCGGCTACACCTTC. Translating it yields CASSSGEGLFFGYTF.

The V and J genes are TRBV4-3 and TRBJ2-2; D not resolved. The germline gives CDR1 LGHNA, CDR2 YSLEER. V dropped 2 bases and J dropped 1 base, with 11 bases sitting between them. CDR3 length: 16 amino acids. This CDR3 is CASSQSIPGNTGELFF. The CDR3 nucleotides are TGCGCCAGCAGCCAATCTATCCCGGGGAACACCGGGGAGCTGTTTTTT.

The chain joins TRBV5-8 to TRBJ2-3, with D possibly TRBD1 on 6 matching bases. Trimming cost V 3 bases and J 3 bases, with 11 bases left between them. Germline V CDR1 and CDR2: SGHTS, YDEGEE. CDR3 length: 14 residues. The CDR3 DNA reads as TGTGCCAGCAGCTCTCAGGGGTGGACAGATACGCAGTATTTT. Encoded protein: CASSSQGWTDTQYF.

This chain connects TRBV5-1 to TRBJ2-1; TRBD2 matches 11 bases. With V trimmed by 4 bases and J by 1 base, 7 bases remained unmatched. Germline V gives CDR1 SGHRS, CDR2 YFSETQ. The CDR3 is made up of 17 amino acids. The CDR3 loop is CASSPLTSGNSYNEQFF. The CDR3 DNA follows: TGCGCCAGCAGCCCACTGACTAGCGGGAATTCCTACAATGAGCAGTTCTTC.

The rearrangement links TRBV15 to TRBJ1-1; TRBD1 might be the D (5 bases). The V gene lost 1 base and the J gene lost 5 bases, with 14 bases spanning the gap. CDR3 length: 15 amino acids. From germline, CDR1 is LNHNV and CDR2 YYDKDF (reference sequence). The CDR3 DNA reads as TGTGCCACCAGCAGAGTGGCAAGGGGAGGAACTGAAGCTTTCTTT. It translates to CATSRVARGGTEAFF.

The rearrangement links TRBV7-2 to TRBJ1-1; tentatively, D is TRBD1 (5 bases). The V gene lost 1 base and the J gene lost 4 bases, with 13 bases spanning the gap. This CDR3 has 15 residues. Germline assignment: CDR1 SGHTA and CDR2 FQGNSA. CDR3 in DNA: TGTGCCAGCAGCTTAGTAGGGGTTGGGAGCACTGAAGCTTTCTTT. It translates to CASSLVGVGSTEAFF.

The chain combines TRBV5-1 with TRBJ2-2; TRBD1 aligns across 8 bases. The CDR3 runs 15 residues. J lost 1 base, V lost 5 bases, and 4 bases had no gene match. Per the germline V gene, CDR1 is SGHRS and CDR2 is YFSETQ. The CDR3 loop reads CASRQTGENTGELFF. As DNA, the CDR3 is TGCGCCAGCAGGCAGACAGGGGAGAACACCGGGGAGCTGTTTTTT.

CDR3 DNA sequence: TGCGCCAGCAGCTTGGATGGGATCAAGGGAGAGACCCAGTACTTC. This gives the protein CASSLDGIKGETQYF. V and J are TRBV5-1 and TRBJ2-5; D remains ambiguous. The V end was cut by 0 bases, the J end by 4 bases, with 13 bases between. Germline assignment: CDR1 SGHRS and CDR2 YFSETQ. The CDR3 is 15 amino acids.

V is TRBV11-2 and J is TRBJ1-1; weak D call: TRBD1 (5 bases). CDR3 length: 12 residues. Germline assignment: CDR1 SGHAT and CDR2 FQNNGV. The V end was cut by 1 base, the J end by 10 bases, with 10 bases between. This CDR3 reads CASSLGGGLAFF. Here the CDR3 DNA reads TGTGCCAGCAGCTTAGGGGGGGGTTTAGCTTTCTTT.

For the CDR3, the DNA is TGTGCCAGCAGTTCTACGAGGGGTTATCAGCCCCAGCATTTT. It encodes CASSSTRGYQPQHF. This rearrangement joins TRBV28 to TRBJ1-5; the D gene is possibly TRBD1 (5 bases). CDR3 length: 14 amino acids. V gave up 4 bases and J gave up 5 bases, with 12 bases separating them. Germline V CDR1 and CDR2: MDHEN, SYDVKM. Full variable domain (rest looked up from reference TRBV28 and TRBJ1-5): DVKVTQSSRYLVKRTGEKVFLECVQDMDHENMFWYRQDPGLGLRLIYFSYDVKMKEKGDIPEGYSVSREKKERFSLILESASTNQTSMYLCASSSTRGYQPQHFGDGTRLSIL.